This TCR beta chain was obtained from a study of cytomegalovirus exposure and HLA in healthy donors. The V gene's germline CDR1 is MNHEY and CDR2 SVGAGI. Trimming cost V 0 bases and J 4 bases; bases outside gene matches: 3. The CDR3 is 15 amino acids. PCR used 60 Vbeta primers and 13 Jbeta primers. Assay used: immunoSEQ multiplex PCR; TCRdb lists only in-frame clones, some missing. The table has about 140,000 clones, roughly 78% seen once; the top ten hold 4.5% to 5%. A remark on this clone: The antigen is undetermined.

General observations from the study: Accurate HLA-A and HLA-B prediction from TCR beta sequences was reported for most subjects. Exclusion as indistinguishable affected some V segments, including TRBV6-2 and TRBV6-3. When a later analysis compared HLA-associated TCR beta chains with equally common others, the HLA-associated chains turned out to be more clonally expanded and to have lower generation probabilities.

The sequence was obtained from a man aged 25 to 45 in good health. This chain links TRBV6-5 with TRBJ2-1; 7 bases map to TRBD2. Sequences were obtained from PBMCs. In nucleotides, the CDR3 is TGTGCCAGCAGTTACTCCCTAGCGGCGTACAATGAGCAGTTCTTC. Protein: CASSYSLAAYNEQFF.